This T cell receptor (beta chain) was profiled in a study of vaccination and CD4 T cells after COVID-19. Study in general: Six males and four females, two Hispanic, made up the convalescents.

Study-level points and caveats: Spike mono-reactivity marked 304 of 307 vaccine-specific clones in convalescent patients.

Treatment noted: approximately nine-day PBMC culture with coronavirus spike peptide pools or control peptides (ViraFEST assay). The Oncomine TCR Beta short-read assay sequenced DNA from cultured CD4+ T cells. TCRdb re-derived calls from the PCR reads in MiXCR, one entry per CDR3 protein. The data contain 9,500 to 15,000 distinct CDR3 sequences, around half of them singletons. Turning to this clonotype: The antigen remains unidentified. The junction departs from germline at one end; a sequencing error may be responsible.

The CDR3 runs 15 residues. CDR1 SGHVS and CDR2 FQNEAQ come from the germline V gene. The clonotype originates from a human donor who had recovered from COVID-19. The specimen was CD4+ T cells from blood, cultured in vitro. The chain is built from TRBV7-8 and TRBJ1-5; D is perhaps TRBD1 (5 bases). The CDR3 spells CASSLRAGWNQSQHF. CDR3 in DNA: TGTGCCAGCAGCTTAAGGGCAGGGTGGAATCAGTCCCAGCATTTT.